The TCR beta chain described here comes from a study of early T cells in non-severe SARS-CoV-2 infection. For the study at large: Chains stayed unpaired after sequencing of bulk RNA from unsorted whole blood.

Tagging with unique molecular identifiers was applied to individual cDNA molecules. MiXCR, run by TCRdb on the 5' RACE reads, gives a single entry per CDR3 protein. The table includes more than 90,000 distinct CDR3 sequences, approximately 10% detected once. Note on this clonotype: A single base separates this from a much larger clone, so it may be a read error.

Germline V gene data show CDR1 as MNHNY and CDR2 as SVGAGI (reference sequence). The CDR3 totals 15 residues. J lost 5 bases, V lost 5 bases, and 9 bases had no gene match. The clonotype originates from an adult who was a healthcare worker with PCR-confirmed SARS-CoV-2 infection or an uninfected control (not recorded which). The sequenced sample consisted of whole blood. V is TRBV6-6 and J is TRBJ2-7; TRBD2 matches at 10 bases. CDR3 loop: CASSPQRGGTDEQYF. CDR3 sequence (DNA): TGTGCCAGCAGTCCTCAGCGGGGGGGAACGGACGAGCAGTACTTC.